The 28 T cell receptor beta chains presented below share a single source sample, sequenced in a study of blood T cell repertoires in COVID-19. The method was immunoSEQ multiplex PCR; TCRdb's version includes in-frame clones alone and lacks a portion of them. The table includes under 250,000 clones, approximately 82% detected once. Input material: peripheral blood. The source of these receptors is a man aged 40-55 years with active or convalescent COVID-19.

The V call is TRBV19, the J call TRBJ1-2; 7 bases align to TRBD1. Trimming removed 0 bases from V and 3 bases from J; junction bases left unmatched: 4. There are 15 residues in the CDR3. Germline V gene sequence: CDR1 LNHDA, CDR2 SQIVND (reference sequence). In nucleotides, the CDR3 is TGTGCCAGTAGTATAGAGGCGGGACAGTACTATGGCTACACCTTC. The encoded protein is CASSIEAGQYYGYTF.

The chain has TRBV18 and TRBJ1-2; 7 bases agree with TRBD1. Germline loops: CDR1 KGHSH, CDR2 LQKENI. Unmatched junction bases numbered 3, after V lost 6 bases and J lost 5 bases. This CDR3 contains 12 residues. The DNA of the CDR3 is TGTGCCAGCTCCGAACAGGGGTATGGCTACACCTTC. Translation: CASSEQGYGYTF.

V is TRBV27 and J is TRBJ2-1; tentative D call: TRBD1 (6 bases). CDR1 MNHEY and CDR2 SMNVEV come from the germline V gene (reference sequence). V was clipped by 6 bases and J by 6 bases, with 12 bases between them. The CDR3 runs 13 residues. In DNA, the CDR3 is TGTGCCAGCAGACTAAACAGGGTCAATGAGCAGTTCTTC. Translation gives CASRLNRVNEQFF.

J is TRBJ1-6 and V is TRBV6-5, with 9 bases fitting TRBD1. The CDR3 is 15 amino acids. The V gene end was trimmed by 6 bases and the J gene end by 5 bases; junction bases not matched to a gene: 5. CDR1 is MNHEY and CDR2 is SVGAGI in the germline V gene. CDR3 sequence (DNA): TGTGCCAGCAGCATACAGGGGGCAGATAATTCACCCCTCCACTTT. This codes for CASSIQGADNSPLHF.

This clone was found once. This chain uses TRBV5-6 with TRBJ2-7, with 8 bases matching TRBD2. Trimming cost V 4 bases and J 4 bases; bases outside gene matches: 13. The CDR3 consists of 16 residues. CDR1 and CDR2 from the germline V gene are SGHDT and YYEEEE. CDR3 sequence reads: CASSPGGGLGAYEQYF. The CDR3 region has the DNA TGTGCCAGCAGCCCCGGGGGGGGACTAGGTGCTTACGAGCAGTACTTC.

The rearrangement uses TRBV4-1 and TRBJ2-3, with D possibly being TRBD1 (5 bases). The germline gives CDR1 MGHRA, CDR2 YSYEKL. Trimming stripped 4 bases from V and 1 base from J, with 12 bases between. The CDR3 consists of 15 residues. The CDR3 nucleotides are TGCGCCAGCAGCCCAGGGATGATAGGCACAGATACGCAGTATTTT. It encodes CASSPGMIGTDTQYF.

This clone was picked up a small number of times. The chain links TRBV27 to TRBJ2-3; unclear D gene. Per the germline V gene, CDR1 is MNHEY and CDR2 is SMNVEV (reference sequence). V was shortened by 5 bases and J by 4 bases, with 4 bases between the two germline ends. This CDR3 spans 11 amino acids. The CDR3 DNA follows: TGTGCCAGCAGTCAGGCAGATACGCAGTATTTT. Protein: CASSQADTQYF.

This clone turned up a few times. The chain carries TRBV24-1 and TRBJ2-3, with a weak D call TRBD2 (6 bases). Germline V gene sequence: CDR1 KGHDR, CDR2 SFDVKD. V lost 3 bases and J lost 3, with 12 bases in between. The CDR3 covers 15 residues. CDR3 nucleotide sequence: TGTGCCACCAGTGATGGGAGTCGGGGGACAGATACGCAGTATTTT. Translation: CATSDGSRGTDTQYF.

The chain employs TRBV28 and TRBJ1-1; 7 bases are a match to TRBD1. V lost 6 bases to trimming and J lost 3 bases; unmatched junction nucleotides: 7. Looked up from germline, CDR1 is MDHEN and CDR2 is SYDVKM. CDR3 length: 14 amino acids. In nucleotides, the CDR3 is TGTGCCAGCAGCGAGGGGGCTAGAGACACTGAAGCTTTCTTT. This sequence encodes CASSEGARDTEAFF. Drawing the rest from reference TRBV28 and TRBJ1-1, the complete variable domain is DVKVTQSSRYLVKRTGEKVFLECVQDMDHENMFWYRQDPGLGLRLIYFSYDVKMKEKGDIPEGYSVSREKKERFSLILESASTNQTSMYLCASSEGARDTEAFFGQGTRLTVV.

The chain joins TRBV15 to TRBJ1-1; maybe TRBD1 (5 bases). CDR3 length: 15 amino acids. Trimming cost V 0 bases and J 1 base, with 9 bases left between them. CDR1 is LNHNV, CDR2 YYDKDF, per germline (reference sequence). CDR3 loop: CATSRDYGANTEAFF. The CDR3 coding sequence is TGTGCCACCAGCAGAGATTATGGGGCGAACACTGAAGCTTTCTTT.

The chain uses TRBV18 and TRBJ2-1; 14 bases agree with TRBD2. The CDR3 runs 19 residues. The V gene's germline CDR1 is KGHSH and CDR2 LQKENI. The V gene end was trimmed by 2 bases and the J gene end by 5 bases; junction bases not matched to a gene: 11. The CDR3 coding sequence is TGTGCCAGCTCACCAGAACCCGGGACTAGCGGGAGAAGGAACAATGAGCAGTTCTTC. It encodes CASSPEPGTSGRRNNEQFF.

This sequence joins TRBV11-3 and TRBJ2-2, with 12 bases aligning to TRBD2. With V trimmed by 5 bases and J by 5 bases, 6 bases remained unmatched. The CDR3 covers 16 residues. Germline CDR1 and CDR2: SGHNT and YENEEA. Here the CDR3 reads CASSARLAGDTGELFF. The DNA for the CDR3 is TGTGCCAGCAGCGCCCGACTAGCGGGAGATACCGGGGAGCTGTTTTTT.

CDR3 in amino acids: CASSLAGTAINEQFF. CDR3 in DNA: TGTGCCAGCAGCTTAGCGGGGACCGCAATTAATGAGCAGTTCTTC. The chain combines TRBV5-6 with TRBJ2-1; TRBD2 matches 7 bases. Germline loops: CDR1 SGHDT, CDR2 YYEEEE. The junction had 9 bases not matched to a gene; V was cut back by 2 bases and J by 7 bases. The CDR3 is 15 amino acids. Complete variable domain (other parts from reference TRBV5-6 and TRBJ2-1): DAGVTQSPTHLIKTRGQQVTLRCSPKSGHDTVSWYQQALGQGPQFIFQYYEEEERQRGNFPDRFSGHQFPNYSSELNVNALLLGDSALYLCASSLAGTAINEQFFGPGTRLTVL.

This rearrangement joins TRBV7-2 to TRBJ1-2; a possible D gene is TRBD1 (6 bases). Trimming took 8 bases from V and 6 from J, leaving 19 bases between them. Germline V gives CDR1 SGHTA, CDR2 FQGNSA. This CDR3 region has 14 residues. The chain's CDR3 is CASASMGGRHGYTF. The CDR3 DNA reads as TGTGCCAGCGCCTCAATGGGGGGGCGTCATGGCTACACCTTC.

This chain connects TRBV5-6 to TRBJ1-5; possible D gene TRBD1, 5 bases. From germline, CDR1 is SGHDT and CDR2 YYEEEE. The CDR3 consists of 14 residues. Trimming removed 9 bases at V and 4 bases at J, with 17 bases between. The CDR3 DNA follows: TGTGCCACCACCCCAGGGAAGAGGAATCAGCCCCAGCATTTT. It codes for CATTPGKRNQPQHF.

V gene TRBV12-3 or TRBV12-4 combines with J gene TRBJ2-1; D is undetermined. The CDR3 contains 11 residues. Trimming stripped 0 bases from V and 9 bases from J, with 3 bases between. Written as DNA, the CDR3 is TGTGCCAGCAGTTTAGCGCGTGAGCAGTTCTTC. Protein: CASSLAREQFF.

The chain couples TRBV12-3 or TRBV12-4 to TRBJ2-5; D unresolved. V lost 5 bases and J 6 bases, leaving 7 bases between the germline ends. This CDR3 has 11 residues. The CDR3 region is CASSAAQTQYF. The CDR3 DNA is TGTGCCAGCAGTGCGGCCCAGACCCAGTACTTC.

The genes are TRBV6-5 and TRBJ2-1, with TRBD1 matching over 9 bases. The CDR3 runs to 13 residues. Germline CDR1 and CDR2: MNHEY and SVGAGI. Trimming cost V 7 bases and J 6 bases; bases outside gene matches: 4. The CDR3 coding sequence is TGTGCCAGCACACTGGACAGGGGCAATGAGCAGTTCTTC. The encoded protein is CASTLDRGNEQFF.

This chain uses TRBV6-6 with TRBJ2-7; TRBD1 is a possible D gene (6 bases). CDR1 is MNHNY, CDR2 SVGAGI, per germline (reference sequence). The CDR3 extends over 12 amino acids. The V end lost 8 bases, the J end lost 4 bases, and 12 bases lay between the germline ends. The CDR3 bases are TGTGCCAGCGCTCAGGGGACATACGAGCAGTACTTC. It is translated as CASAQGTYEQYF.

The chain employs TRBV6-1 and TRBJ1-3, with unresolved D. Trimming removed 1 base from V and 0 bases from J, with 13 bases in between. CDR3 length equals 17 residues. CDR1 is MNHNS and CDR2 is SASEGT in the germline V gene. The CDR3 reads CASSEVVASISGNTIYF. In DNA, the CDR3 is TGTGCCAGCAGTGAAGTTGTGGCCAGTATCTCTGGAAACACCATATATTTT.

This clone came up once. This chain joins TRBV5-1 and TRBJ1-3; D is perhaps TRBD1 (5 bases). The CDR3 runs to 17 residues. Germline CDR1 SGHRS, CDR2 YFSETQ. V was clipped by 0 bases and J by 4 bases, with 17 bases between them. Written as DNA, the CDR3 is TGCGCCAGCAGCTTGGACCCCGGGCGGGGGTCGGGAAACACCATATATTTT. This codes for CASSLDPGRGSGNTIYF. The full variable domain, completed using reference TRBV5-1 and TRBJ1-3, is KAGVTQTPRYLIKTRGQQVTLSCSPISGHRSVSWYQQTPGQGLQFLFEYFSETQRNKGNFPGRFSGRQFSNSRSEMNVSTLELGDSALYLCASSLDPGRGSGNTIYFGEGSWLTVV.

The rearrangement links TRBV11-3 to TRBJ1-3; a weak D match, TRBD1 (5 bases). The CDR3 sequence is 16 residues long. The germline V gene encodes CDR1 SGHNT and CDR2 YENEEA. The V end lost 1 base, the J end lost 2 bases, and 12 bases lay between the germline ends. The DNA of the CDR3 is TGTGCCAGCAGCTTAGCCCAGGGATGGGCTGGAAACACCATATATTTT. It is translated as CASSLAQGWAGNTIYF.

This chain links TRBV6-5 with TRBJ1-1; 7 bases are a match to TRBD1. Germline assignment: CDR1 MNHEY and CDR2 SVGAGI. Trimming cost V 5 bases and J 4 bases; bases outside gene matches: 10. The CDR3 is 15 residues long. Here the CDR3 DNA reads TGTGCCAGCAGTCTTTCGGGGGCAGGGGGCACTGAAGCTTTCTTT. Amino acid sequence: CASSLSGAGGTEAFF.

CDR3 bases: TGTGCCAGCAGCTTAGGGTTTTTAGCGGGAGGTACAGATACGCAGTATTTT. Translating gives CASSLGFLAGGTDTQYF. The rearrangement joins TRBV7-8 to TRBJ2-3; TRBD2 matches 10 bases. Unmatched junction bases numbered 7, after V lost 1 base and J lost 3 bases. The CDR3 is 17 residues long. Germline values: CDR1 SGHVS, CDR2 FQNEAQ.

The V and J genes are TRBV29-1 and TRBJ1-2, with 7 bases aligning to TRBD1. V lost 1 base to trimming and J lost 8 bases; unmatched junction nucleotides: 10. This CDR3 region has 14 residues. Germline CDR1 SQVTM, CDR2 ANQGSEA. CDR3 sequence: CSVEVLQGSGGYTF. CDR3 nucleotide sequence: TGCAGCGTTGAAGTCTTACAGGGGAGTGGCGGCTACACCTTC.

This clone was recorded only once. The chain is built from TRBV25-1 and TRBJ2-7; D may be TRBD2 (5 bases). This CDR3 spans 14 amino acids. Germline V gene data show CDR1 as MGHDK and CDR2 as SYGVNS. V dropped 0 bases and J dropped 7 bases, with 13 bases sitting between them. The CDR3 protein is CASSEYYGVGEQYF. The DNA for the CDR3 is TGTGCCAGCAGTGAATACTACGGGGTCGGGGAGCAGTACTTC.

This clone was recorded a few times. This sequence joins TRBV7-9 and TRBJ1-1; D perhaps matches TRBD1 (6 bases). V lost 4 bases and J lost 6, with 6 bases in between. The germline gives CDR1 SEHNR, CDR2 FQNEAQ (reference sequence). The CDR3 runs to 11 residues. The CDR3 reads CASSSGAEAFF. The CDR3, as DNA: TGTGCCAGCAGCTCAGGGGCTGAAGCTTTCTTT. Filled out from reference TRBV7-9 and TRBJ1-1, the complete variable domain reads DTGVSQNPRHKITKRGQNVTFRCDPISEHNRLYWYRQTLGQGPEFLTYFQNEAQLEKSRLLSDRFSAERPKGSFSTLEIQRTEQGDSAMYLCASSSGAEAFFGQGTRLTVV.

V usage is TRBV7-3 and J usage is TRBJ2-1; 10 bases agree with TRBD2. The germline CDR1 and CDR2 sequences are SGHTA and FQGTGA. The CDR3 extends over 15 amino acids. The V gene end was trimmed by 4 bases and the J gene end by 7 bases; junction bases not matched to a gene: 7. The CDR3 nucleotides read TGTGCCAGCAGCTCCCCAGCGGGGGGGCAGAATGAGCAGTTCTTC. As protein: CASSSPAGGQNEQFF.